This TCR beta chain was sequenced in a study of blood T cell repertoires in COVID-19. Original analysis: Estimated nucleated cell counts came from reference gene primer amplification. The table came from immunoSEQ multiplex PCR; TCRdb's copy has only in-frame clones and leaves some out. The V and J calls and clone size are taken from that table; D and trimming were inferred from the DNA. The sample holds about 160,000 clones, about 83% seen once. Per germline, CDR1 SGHAT and CDR2 FQNNGV. The V gene lost 4 bases and the J gene lost 0 bases, with 13 bases spanning the gap. This CDR3 is 15 amino acids long.

The sequence derives from an elderly woman with acute or convalescent COVID-19. The chain joins TRBV11-2 to TRBJ2-7; D is ambiguous. The sample consisted of peripheral blood. DNA for the CDR3: TGTGCCAGCAGCTCAAGACCCGCAGGCTCCTACGAGCAGTACTTC. This codes for CASSSRPAGSYEQYF.